The 7 T cell receptor beta chains below come from one sample, sequenced in a study of early T cells in non-severe SARS-CoV-2 infection. One entry per CDR3 protein results from TCRdb running MiXCR on the 5' RACE reads. The sample has tens of thousands of distinct CDR3 sequences, about 10% seen once; the top ten hold about 12%. The sample was whole blood, taken at baseline. These receptors all stem from an adult who was a healthcare worker with PCR-confirmed SARS-CoV-2 infection or an uninfected control (not recorded which).

V and J are TRBV7-2 and TRBJ2-3; 11 bases agree with TRBD2. The CDR3 has 15 residues. Looked up from germline, CDR1 is SGHTA and CDR2 is FQGNSA. The J segment lost 7 bases and the V segment lost 5 bases, leaving 8 bases of the junction unmatched. The CDR3 is CASSTTSGVENTQYF. DNA of the CDR3: TGTGCCAGCAGCACGACTAGCGGGGTGGAAAATACGCAGTATTTT.

This clonotype has ten or more counts. This chain connects TRBV4-1 to TRBJ1-2, with TRBD1 as a possible D gene (5 bases). Germline V CDR1 and CDR2: MGHRA, YSYEKL. The CDR3 totals 14 residues. Trimming shortened V by 0 bases and J by 6 bases, and 11 bases separated the two germline ends. CDR3 nucleotide sequence: TGCGCCAGCAGCCAAGACGGGGGGGTTAATGGCTACACCTTC. Translated: CASSQDGGVNGYTF.

This clonotype turned up a few times. The J gene is TRBJ1-6, the V gene TRBV20-1; D possibly corresponds to TRBD1 (5 bases). The CDR3 consists of 13 residues. The V end lost 2 bases, the J end lost 4 bases, and 6 bases lay between the germline ends. CDR1 is DFQATT, CDR2 SNEGSKA, per germline (reference sequence). CDR3 DNA: TGCAGTGCTAGACAGGGATATAATTCACCCCTCCACTTT. Its protein is CSARQGYNSPLHF.

This chain uses TRBV7-2 with TRBJ1-1, with 7 bases aligning to TRBD1. V lost 4 bases to trimming and J lost 2 bases; unmatched junction nucleotides: 4. The CDR3 spans 14 residues. In germline, CDR1 is SGHTA, CDR2 FQGNSA. CDR3 protein: CASSSQGVNTEAFF. For the CDR3, the DNA is TGTGCCAGCAGCTCCCAGGGGGTCAACACTGAAGCTTTCTTT. The full variable domain, with the rest looked up from reference TRBV7-2 and TRBJ1-1, is GAGVSQSPSNKVTEKGKDVELRCDPISGHTALYWYRQSLGQGLEFLIYFQGNSAPDKSGLPSDRFSAERTGGSVSTLTIQRTQQEDSAVYLCASSSQGVNTEAFFGQGTRLTVV.

This clonotype has a count of ten or more. This chain uses TRBV29-1 with TRBJ2-1, with 11 bases aligning to TRBD2. This CDR3 comprises 16 residues. Germline V gives CDR1 SQVTM, CDR2 ANQGSEA. V was pared by 4 bases and J by 4 bases, with 9 bases of the junction left unmatched. CDR3 sequence reads: CSVGESSGGTYNEQFF. The CDR3 DNA sequence: TGCAGCGTTGGAGAGTCTAGCGGGGGGACGTACAATGAGCAGTTCTTC.

The chain couples TRBV24-1 to TRBJ2-3, with a weak D call TRBD2 (6 bases). The CDR3 spans 13 residues. CDR1 KGHDR and CDR2 SFDVKD come from the germline V gene. The ends were cut back, 6 bases at V and 5 bases at J, with 11 bases in the middle. CDR3 residues: CATSRRGEDTQYF. The CDR3 coding sequence is TGTGCCACCAGTAGGAGGGGCGAAGATACGCAGTATTTT.

This clonotype was detected ten times or more. The chain links TRBV28 to TRBJ2-2, with TRBD1 matching 7 bases. V dropped 7 bases and J dropped 4; count of bases not matched to a gene: 6. The CDR3 spans 14 residues. CDR1 and CDR2 from the germline V gene are MDHEN and SYDVKM. CDR3 DNA sequence: TGTGCCAGCATTGCAGGGGGTCGCACCGGGGAGCTGTTTTTT. The encoded protein is CASIAGGRTGELFF.